This TCR beta chain is drawn from a study of blood T cells in healthy people across ages. On this clonotype itself: The antigen remains undetermined.

The use of a sample-barcoded 5' primer and a J-beta primer mix characterized a second PCR of 7 to 11 cycles. TCRdb analysed the 5' RACE reads with MiXCR anew, one entry per CDR3 protein. The sample consists of just over 1 million distinct CDR3 sequences, over 35% of them appearing once. General study findings and limits: Unsorted PBMC input precluded a conclusive naive versus antigen-experienced comparison. Shifts in expanded clonotypes may have been confounded by donor CMV status, which was unknown.

The source material was blood. The receptor was derived from a woman in her sixties in good health.

The CDR3 loop is CASSEIGAFAEAFF. The CDR3 DNA is TGTGCCAGCAGTGAAATCGGAGCTTTCGCTGAAGCTTTCTTT. This chain connects TRBV25-1 to TRBJ1-1; D call uncertain. Germline CDR1 MGHDK, CDR2 SYGVNS. The V gene lost 2 bases and the J gene lost 6 bases, with 13 bases spanning the gap. There are 14 residues in the CDR3.